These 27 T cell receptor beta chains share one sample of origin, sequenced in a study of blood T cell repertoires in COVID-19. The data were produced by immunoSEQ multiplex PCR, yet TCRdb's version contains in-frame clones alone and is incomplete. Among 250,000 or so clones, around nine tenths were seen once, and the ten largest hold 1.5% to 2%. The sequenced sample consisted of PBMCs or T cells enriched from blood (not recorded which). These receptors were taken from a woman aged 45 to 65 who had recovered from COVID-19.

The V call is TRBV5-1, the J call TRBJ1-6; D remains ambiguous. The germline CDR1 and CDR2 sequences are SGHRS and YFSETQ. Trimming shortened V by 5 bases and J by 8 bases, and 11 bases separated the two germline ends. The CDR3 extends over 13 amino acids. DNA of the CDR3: TGCGCCAGCAGATTTGTCGGGGATTCACCCCTCCACTTT. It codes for CASRFVGDSPLHF.

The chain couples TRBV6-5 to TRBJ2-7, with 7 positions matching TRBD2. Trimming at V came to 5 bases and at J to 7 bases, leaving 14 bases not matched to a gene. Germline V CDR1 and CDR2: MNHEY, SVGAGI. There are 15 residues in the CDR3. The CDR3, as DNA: TGTGCCAGCAGTCCCTCCCGGGGAGGGGAAAGGGAGCAGTACTTC. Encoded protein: CASSPSRGGEREQYF.

The CDR3 loop reads CASAMAEANYGYTF. CDR3 bases: TGCGCCAGCGCCATGGCGGAGGCTAACTATGGCTACACCTTC. The chain combines TRBV5-1 with TRBJ1-2, with D uncertain. V gave up 7 bases and J gave up 0 bases, with 13 bases separating them. The CDR3 consists of 14 residues. Germline loops: CDR1 SGHRS, CDR2 YFSETQ.

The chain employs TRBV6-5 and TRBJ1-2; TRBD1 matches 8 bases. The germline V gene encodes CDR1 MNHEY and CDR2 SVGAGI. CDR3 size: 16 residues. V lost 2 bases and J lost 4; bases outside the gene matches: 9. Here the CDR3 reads CASSYAPSTGAYGYTF. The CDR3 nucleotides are TGTGCCAGCAGTTACGCCCCCTCGACAGGGGCCTATGGCTACACCTTC.

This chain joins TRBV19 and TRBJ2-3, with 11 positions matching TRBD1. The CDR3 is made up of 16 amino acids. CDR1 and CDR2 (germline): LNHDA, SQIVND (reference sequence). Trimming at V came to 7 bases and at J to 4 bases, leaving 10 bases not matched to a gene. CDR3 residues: CASTSTGTGGSDTQYF. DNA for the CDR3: TGTGCCAGTACCTCAACGGGGACAGGGGGATCAGATACGCAGTATTTT.

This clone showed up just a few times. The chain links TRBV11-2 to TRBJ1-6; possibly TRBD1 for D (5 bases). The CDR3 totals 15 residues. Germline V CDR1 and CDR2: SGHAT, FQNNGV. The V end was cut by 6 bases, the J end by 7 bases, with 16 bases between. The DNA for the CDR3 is TGTGCCAGCAGACGACCGGGGGGTCTCAATTCACCCCTCCACTTT. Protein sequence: CASRRPGGLNSPLHF.

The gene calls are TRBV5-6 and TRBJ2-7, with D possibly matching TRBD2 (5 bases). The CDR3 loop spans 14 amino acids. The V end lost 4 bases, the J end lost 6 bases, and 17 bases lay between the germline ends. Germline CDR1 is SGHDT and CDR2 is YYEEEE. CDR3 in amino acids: CASSRGWQSREQYF. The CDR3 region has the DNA TGTGCCAGCAGCCGGGGATGGCAGTCGCGCGAGCAGTACTTC.

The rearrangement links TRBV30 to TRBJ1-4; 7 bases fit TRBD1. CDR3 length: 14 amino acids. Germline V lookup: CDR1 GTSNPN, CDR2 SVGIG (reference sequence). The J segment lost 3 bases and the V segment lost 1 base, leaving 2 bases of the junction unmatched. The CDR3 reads CAWSEGQPNEKLFF. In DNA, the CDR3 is TGTGCCTGGAGTGAGGGACAGCCTAATGAAAAACTGTTTTTT.

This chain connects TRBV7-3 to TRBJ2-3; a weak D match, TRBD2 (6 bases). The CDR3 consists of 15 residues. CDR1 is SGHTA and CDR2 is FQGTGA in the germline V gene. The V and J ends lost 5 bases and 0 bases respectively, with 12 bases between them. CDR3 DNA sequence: TGTGCCAGCAGCCAGGGACTTACTAGCACAGATACGCAGTATTTT. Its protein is CASSQGLTSTDTQYF.

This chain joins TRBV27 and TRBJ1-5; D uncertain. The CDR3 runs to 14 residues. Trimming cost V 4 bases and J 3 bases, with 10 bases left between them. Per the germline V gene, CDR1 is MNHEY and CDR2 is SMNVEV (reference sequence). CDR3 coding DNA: TGTGCCAGCAGTTACGAGGGAAACAATCAGCCCCAGCATTTT. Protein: CASSYEGNNQPQHF.

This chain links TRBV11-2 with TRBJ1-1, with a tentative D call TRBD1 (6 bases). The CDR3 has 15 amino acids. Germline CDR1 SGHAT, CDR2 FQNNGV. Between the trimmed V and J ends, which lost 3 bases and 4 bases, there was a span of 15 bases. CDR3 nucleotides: TGTGCCAGCAGCTTCTCCGGGACACAGAGCACTGAAGCTTTCTTT. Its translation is CASSFSGTQSTEAFF.

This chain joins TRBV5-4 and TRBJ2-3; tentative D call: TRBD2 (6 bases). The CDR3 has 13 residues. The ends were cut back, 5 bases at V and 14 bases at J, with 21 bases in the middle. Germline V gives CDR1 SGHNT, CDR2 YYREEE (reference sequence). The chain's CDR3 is CASRFLSGTRTYF. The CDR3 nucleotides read TGTGCCAGCAGGTTCCTATCCGGGACTCGCACGTATTTT.

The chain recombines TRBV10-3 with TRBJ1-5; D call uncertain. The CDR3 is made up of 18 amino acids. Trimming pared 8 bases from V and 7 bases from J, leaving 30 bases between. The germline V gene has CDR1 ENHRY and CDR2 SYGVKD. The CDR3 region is CAIHIPRTLPLPRQPQHF. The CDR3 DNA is TGTGCCATCCATATACCAAGAACGCTGCCGCTGCCCAGGCAGCCCCAGCATTTT.

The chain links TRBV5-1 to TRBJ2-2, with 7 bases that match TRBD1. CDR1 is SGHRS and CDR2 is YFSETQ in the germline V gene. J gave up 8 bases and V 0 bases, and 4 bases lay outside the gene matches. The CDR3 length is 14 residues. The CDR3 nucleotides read TGCGCCAGCAGCTTGGGGACAGGTCCTGGGGAGCTGTTTTTT. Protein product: CASSLGTGPGELFF.

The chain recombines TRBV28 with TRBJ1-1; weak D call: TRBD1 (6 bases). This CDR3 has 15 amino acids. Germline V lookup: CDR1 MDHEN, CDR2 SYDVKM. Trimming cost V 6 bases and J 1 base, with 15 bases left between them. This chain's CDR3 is CASRNGGARNTEAFF. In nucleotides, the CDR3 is TGTGCCAGCAGAAATGGGGGGGCTAGGAACACTGAAGCTTTCTTT.

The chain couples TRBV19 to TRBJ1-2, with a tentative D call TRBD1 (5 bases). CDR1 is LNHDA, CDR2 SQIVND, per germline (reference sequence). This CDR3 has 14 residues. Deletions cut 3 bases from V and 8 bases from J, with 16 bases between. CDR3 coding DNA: TGTGCCAGTAGTATTTCGGCGGGGGTGAGGGGCTACACCTTC. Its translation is CASSISAGVRGYTF.

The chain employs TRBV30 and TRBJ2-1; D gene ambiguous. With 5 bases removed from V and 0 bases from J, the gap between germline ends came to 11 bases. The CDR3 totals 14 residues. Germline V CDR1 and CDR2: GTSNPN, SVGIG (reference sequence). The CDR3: CAWLMSFSYNEQFF. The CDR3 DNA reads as TGTGCCTGGCTGATGAGCTTCTCCTACAATGAGCAGTTCTTC.

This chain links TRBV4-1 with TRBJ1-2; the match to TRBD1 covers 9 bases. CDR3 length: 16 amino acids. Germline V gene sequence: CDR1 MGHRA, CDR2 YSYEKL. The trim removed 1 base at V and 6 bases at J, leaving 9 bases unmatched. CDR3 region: CASSQGYVGQGNGYTF. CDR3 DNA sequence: TGCGCCAGCAGCCAAGGATATGTGGGACAGGGAAATGGCTACACCTTC.

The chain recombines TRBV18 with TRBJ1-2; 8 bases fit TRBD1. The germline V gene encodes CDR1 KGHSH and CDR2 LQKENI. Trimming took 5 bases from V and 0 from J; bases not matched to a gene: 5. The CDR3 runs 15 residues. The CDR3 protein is CASSSLQGANYGYTF. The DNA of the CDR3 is TGTGCCAGCTCATCGCTACAGGGGGCTAACTATGGCTACACCTTC.

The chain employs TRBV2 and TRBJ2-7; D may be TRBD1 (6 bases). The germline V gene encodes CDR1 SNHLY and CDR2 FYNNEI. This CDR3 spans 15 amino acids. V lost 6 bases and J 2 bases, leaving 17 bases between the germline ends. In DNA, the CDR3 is TGTGCCAGCAGGCCCGAGACAGGTCCCGCCTACGAGCAGTACTTC. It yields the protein CASRPETGPAYEQYF.

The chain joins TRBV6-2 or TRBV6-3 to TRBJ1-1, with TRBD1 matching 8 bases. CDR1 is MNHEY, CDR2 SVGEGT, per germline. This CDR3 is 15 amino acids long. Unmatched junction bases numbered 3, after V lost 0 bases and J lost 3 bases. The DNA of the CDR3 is TGTGCCAGCAGTTACTCGGCAGGGGGCCACACTGAAGCTTTCTTT. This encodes CASSYSAGGHTEAFF.

CDR3 amino acids: CATSRTGTFSGNTIYF. In DNA form, the CDR3 reads TGTGCCACCAGCAGGACAGGGACCTTCTCTGGAAACACCATATATTTT. This sequence joins TRBV15 and TRBJ1-3; 7 bases fit TRBD1. The CDR3 is made up of 16 amino acids. Trimming cost V 3 bases and J 0 bases; bases outside gene matches: 5. CDR1 is LNHNV and CDR2 is YYDKDF in the germline V gene (reference sequence).

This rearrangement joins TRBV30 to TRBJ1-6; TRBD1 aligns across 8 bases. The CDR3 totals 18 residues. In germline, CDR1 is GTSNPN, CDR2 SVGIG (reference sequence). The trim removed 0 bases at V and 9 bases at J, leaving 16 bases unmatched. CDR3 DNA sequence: TGTGCCTGGAGTGTTACCAAGTTTTGGGGACAGGACTCTTCACCCCTCCACTTT. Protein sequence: CAWSVTKFWGQDSSPLHF.

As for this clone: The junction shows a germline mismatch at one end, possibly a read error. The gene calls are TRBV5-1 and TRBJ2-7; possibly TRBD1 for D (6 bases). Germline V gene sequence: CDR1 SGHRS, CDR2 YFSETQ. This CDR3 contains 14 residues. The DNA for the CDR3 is TGCGCCAGCAGCTTGGTCCCAGCCCCAGGGGAGCTGTACTTC. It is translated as CASSLVPAPGELYF.

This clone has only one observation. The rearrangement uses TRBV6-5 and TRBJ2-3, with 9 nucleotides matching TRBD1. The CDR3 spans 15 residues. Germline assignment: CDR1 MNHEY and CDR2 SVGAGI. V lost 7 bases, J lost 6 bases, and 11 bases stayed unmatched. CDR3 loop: CASNQDRGGRDTQYF. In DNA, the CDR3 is TGTGCCAGCAACCAGGACAGGGGCGGTCGGGATACGCAGTATTTT.

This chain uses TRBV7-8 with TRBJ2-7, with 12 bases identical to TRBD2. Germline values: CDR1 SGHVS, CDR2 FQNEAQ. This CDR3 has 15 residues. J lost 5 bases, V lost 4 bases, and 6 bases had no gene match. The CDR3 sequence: CASSSRTSGINEQYF. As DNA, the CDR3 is TGTGCCAGCAGCTCCCGGACTAGCGGGATCAACGAGCAGTACTTC.

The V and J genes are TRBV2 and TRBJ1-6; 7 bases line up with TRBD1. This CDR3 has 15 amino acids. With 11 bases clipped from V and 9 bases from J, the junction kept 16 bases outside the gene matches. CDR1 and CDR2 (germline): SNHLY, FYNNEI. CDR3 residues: CARGQIDRVGSPLHF. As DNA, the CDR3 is TGTGCCCGGGGCCAGATTGACAGGGTTGGTTCACCCCTCCACTTT.